This TCR beta chain stems from a study of cytomegalovirus exposure and HLA in healthy donors (dated by TCRdb to the late 2010s). About the study as a whole: An earlier analysis of several hundred of the donors reported 276 Gb of sequence data and some 110 million unique TCR beta sequences obtained from 180 million or so T cells. Approximately 310 gigabases of sequencing data and tens of millions of unique TCR sequences were included in an early release covering over 600 HLA-typed donors. Of the roughly 400 genotyped donors, more than 75% were placed in the genetic ancestry cluster associated with self-reported Caucasian donors. The aim of the study was to test whether cataloging public T cell receptors could identify signatures of past pathogen exposure. The study profiled the T cell repertoires of more than 500 subjects by immunosequencing and related them to cytomegalovirus serostatus. Along with the roughly 670-subject first cohort, a separate validation cohort of over 90 different subjects was used. To predict cytomegalovirus infection status, the study combined high-throughput TCR immunosequencing, statistical association of individual TCRs with disease status, and machine learning. To study patterns of TCR occurrence, a later analysis re-analyzed previously published TCR beta repertoires from just over 650 donors and added high-resolution HLA genotyping. Rather than using new phenotypic data, the later analysis identified candidate immune exposures from TCR beta sequences and from how often those sequences occurred across donors. In an earlier analysis of about 590 of the donors, high-throughput TCR beta sequencing was used to judge whether each TCR beta V gene segment behaved as functional or pseudogenic. Donor age, sex, ethnicity and CMV serostatus were compiled together with the repertoire data. In a later genetic analysis, genome-wide SNP genotypes for about 65% of the roughly 670 donors were used, and that subset was treated as a discovery cohort. All discovery cohort repertoires had been generated on a single sequencing platform. HLA typing covered class I and class II loci at four-digit resolution. Typing coverage varied by locus: about 620-630 donors for A, B, C, DRB1 and DQB1; around 560 for DQA1; over 600 for DPA1; 450 to 480 for DPB1. Five DR-DQ haplotypes were treated as single units for association and clustering because of strong linkage in the cohort. On average, approximately 250,000 unique TCR beta nucleotide sequences were sequenced per donor among 398 genotyped donors of the cohort, with roughly a sixth of those sequences being non-productive. General conclusions and limits of the study: According to a later analysis, most CMV-associated TCR beta chains appeared to be HLA-restricted, and the HLA associations seemed to be driven largely by CMV exposure. Some IMGT-functional V segments, including TRBV6-2 and TRBV6-3, could not be told apart with the 87-base-pair reads, so those segments were excluded. Because counts were too low, about 17 rarely observed V segments, including chromosome 9 orphons, were excluded from the earlier analysis of some 590 of the donors. The authors suggested that the approach could potentially be generalized to other disease states and immunological phenotypes. A cluster of highly shared sequence variants was judged likely to represent a technical artifact of the sequencing pipeline. Presence/absence analyses assumed roughly uniform sequencing depth across donors, an assumption that may not hold. A further reported finding was that TCR beta sequences accurately predicted the HLA-A and HLA-B alleles for most subjects in the first cohort. In a later analysis, HLA-associated TCR beta chains were found to be more clonally expanded and to have lower generation probabilities than equally common non-associated chains. While some public TCRs were present in many individuals, most TCR sequences turned up only very rarely across donors. Because HLA typing was unavailable for some donors at each locus, only the typed subset was used in association tests. In a later analysis, the rate of TCR association differed among HLA loci, with DRB1 alleles having the most associated TCRs and HLA-C alleles having the fewest. The only immune exposure information available for the cohort was CMV serostatus. Three of the identified cytomegalovirus-associated TCR beta chains were confirmed in vitro to be specific for cytomegalovirus antigens. Correlated functional status among segregating V segments might be attributable to linkage disequilibrium, but an unknown experimental factor could not be ruled out. In this cohort, only TCR beta chains were sequenced, and detectable features were limited by the absence of alpha or paired-chain data. The classifier was reported to diagnose cytomegalovirus status with high specificity and sensitivity in both the original and validation cohorts. A total of about 180 TCR beta chains were listed by the study as associated with cytomegalovirus. At a false discovery rate of 0.05, a later analysis linked under 20,000 TCR beta sequences to specific HLA alleles. In an earlier analysis of about 600 of the donors, most TCR beta V segments appeared in productive rearrangements about 90% or about 30% of the time, broadly matching IMGT annotations. In a later analysis, several top co-occurrence clusters were reported to appear linked to parvovirus B19, influenza, CMV and Epstein-Barr virus. An association between a missense DCLRE1C variant and V-gene and J-gene trimming of TCR beta chains was found in a later genetic analysis and replicated in an independent cohort. Assigning TCR associations to individual alleles was difficult when HLA alleles, especially DR and DQ, strongly co-occurred. Compared with the roughly 720-donor mean, donors in an Asian-associated ancestry cluster had fewer N-insertions in productive TCRs, according to a later genetic analysis.

For CDR1 and CDR2, the germline V gene (reference sequence) lists SEHNR and FQNEAQ. The CDR3 goes from the cysteine to the phenylalanine over 16 residues. The sequence is cut down to CDR3 DNA, 48 bases in frame from base 1. The V end gives up 5 bases and the J end 0 bases, leaving 6 bases in the junction not matched to a gene. Only a few counts were recorded for this clone. No cognate antigen has been identified for it. No quality values exist for individual bases; no much larger clone is one base distant. In total, roughly 710 healthy bone marrow donors made up the cohort. At the time of sampling, all cohort members were nominally healthy, though unrecorded immune exposures were likely present. The donor was CMV seronegative and belonged to the group of 320 or so seronegative cohort members. Each donor provided a peripheral blood sample, and peripheral blood mononuclear cells were used for TCR beta sequencing. The Qiagen DNeasy Blood Extraction Kit was used to extract genomic DNA from the blood cell samples.

Libraries were constructed by the immunoSEQ multiplex PCR assay. A mixture of 60 forward primers for TCR Vbeta segments and 13 reverse primers for TCR Jbeta segments was used in the multiplex PCR. The CDR3 region of rearranged TCR beta genes was amplified from genomic DNA by a multiplex PCR assay. The amplified TCR beta libraries were sequenced on the Illumina HiSeq System as 87-base-pair reads. In the paper's pipeline: A later analysis counted tens of millions of unique TCR beta chains across the 640 or so repertoires, and about 10 million of these chains were shared by at least two donors. To remove PCR and sequencing errors, raw reads were error-corrected and collapsed into unique sequences using a nearest-neighbor algorithm that merged closely related sequences. To assign V, D and J gene segments, CDR3 sequences were aligned to IMGT reference sequences. For a sequence to be retained, a match of at least six nucleotides to both a V gene segment and a J gene segment was required. Rearrangements were called productive when the CDR3 lacked stop codons and stayed in frame with V and J; all others were non-productive. Following IMGT convention, CDR3 was defined as the stretch from the second conserved V-encoded cysteine up to the conserved J-encoded phenylalanine. Sequences without an unambiguous match to a single V gene segment were excluded from the earlier analysis of approximately 600 of the donors. An earlier analysis of some 610 of the donors called V segments functional above 56.7% productive rearrangements and segregating when the between-donor standard deviation exceeded 5%. To diagnose cytomegalovirus status from the catalog of TCR beta chain sequences, a statistical classification framework was built. A later analysis assigned V and J genes by comparing TCR nucleotide sequences with IMGT/GENE-DB human TR gene sequences. A later analysis assigned CDR3 sequences and most-parsimonious VDJ recombination scenarios with the TCRdist pipeline. In a later analysis, every TCR beta chain was defined by the combination of its CDR3 amino acid sequence and its V-gene family, and reads without a unique V-gene family were dropped. To address suspected cross-contamination and a sequencing artifact, a later analysis removed approximately 600 highly shared, low-generation-probability nucleotide sequences. A later analysis calculated a clonal expansion index for each public chain from normalized within-repertoire ranks of inferred template counts. Generation probabilities in a later analysis came from a VDJ recombination model fitted to out-of-frame rearrangements, and those results were checked against IGoR. Hypergeometric tests were used in a later analysis to score TCR-TCR, TCR-HLA and TCR-CMV co-occurrence, with a repertoire-size bias correction applied to the TCR pairs. In a later analysis, false discovery rates were estimated by permuting HLA or CMV assignments 20 times. In a later analysis, co-occurring TCRs were grouped with DBSCAN, and TCRdist sequence similarity was added when clustering was performed within HLA-allele-positive subsets. Repertoires with fewer than 30,000 or more than 120,000 public chains, plus five repertoires with anomalous nucleotide sharing, were excluded from co-occurrence clustering. In its TCRdb copy, this immuneACCESS table keeps in-frame sequences only and misses some clones. Where compared with another copy, unresolved V genes explain less than half of these, and the others have no known cause. V, J and clone size reflect that table, while D and trimming were determined from the DNA. The sample table contains about 160,000 clones; only one count was recorded for about 75% of them. The top ten clonotypes cover roughly 5% of the sample.

What was sequenced was PBMCs. The sequence came from a male donor in good health and CMV-seronegative. The sequence links TRBV7-9 to TRBJ2-7; TRBD1 fits 11 bases in the junction. This receptor has the CDR3 CASSPTGTGGSYEQYF. The DNA is TGTGCCAGCAGCCCAACCGGGACAGGGGGCTCCTACGAGCAGTACTTC.